The next 8 T cell receptor beta chains were all read from a single sample in a study of regulatory T cells in long-lasting Graves disease. Time point meaning: newly diagnosed GD, antithyroid drugs for less than 3 months. Following extraction of RNA from PBMCs, that RNA was used to make the TCR library. Construction of TCR beta libraries relied on iRepertoire HTBI primers and on Arm-PCR targeting CDR3 regions. A single record per CDR3 protein comes from TCRdb applying MiXCR to the multiplex PCR reads. The sample lists about 620,000 distinct CDR3 sequences, about 15% occurring once. The same data also contributed to another study, on T cells in Graves' hyperthyroidism and ophthalmopathy.

The material was peripheral blood mononuclear cells (PBMCs), obtained at new diagnosis, from a patient treated with antithyroid drugs. These receptors were collected from a woman aged 25 to 39 with Graves disease.

The rearrangement joins TRBV20-1 to TRBJ2-6; no definite D call. Trimming removed 3 bases at V and 3 bases at J, with 6 bases between. CDR1 is DFQATT, CDR2 SNEGSKA, per germline (reference sequence). CDR3 size: 13 residues. The CDR3 DNA is TGCAGTGCTAGCACCCGTGGGGCCAACGTCCTGACTTTC. The encoded protein is CSASTRGANVLTF.

This clonotype was recorded many times. The chain employs TRBV6-2 or TRBV6-3 and TRBJ1-6; D might be TRBD1 (5 bases). The V end was cut by 5 bases, the J end by 6 bases, with 17 bases between. Germline CDR1 is MNHEY and CDR2 is SVGEGT. This CDR3 has 16 amino acids. The CDR3 protein is CASSDTGLPRNSPLHF. In nucleotides, the CDR3 is TGTGCCAGCAGTGATACAGGTTTACCACGTAATTCACCCCTCCACTTT.

V gene TRBV5-6 combines with J gene TRBJ1-5; D is unclear. This CDR3 is built from 15 residues. Germline V gene lookup returns CDR1 SGHDT and CDR2 YYEEEE. V lost 4 bases and J 1 base, leaving 12 bases between the germline ends. CDR3 protein: CASSVFRISNQPQHF. CDR3 in DNA: TGTGCCAGCAGCGTGTTTCGGATAAGCAATCAGCCCCAGCATTTT.

This clonotype showed up many times. The chain carries TRBV28 and TRBJ2-3; unclear D gene. The germline V and J ends were trimmed by 10 bases and 2 bases, with 4 bases remaining between them. Germline loops: CDR1 MDHEN, CDR2 SYDVKM. This CDR3 contains 10 residues. CDR3 bases: TGTGCCACCTTCACAGATACGCAGTATTTT. It translates to CATFTDTQYF.

This sequence joins TRBV5-1 and TRBJ2-1, with a possible D match to TRBD2 (5 bases). The CDR3 is 18 residues long. Germline assignment: CDR1 SGHRS and CDR2 YFSETQ. Between the trimmed V and J ends, which lost 4 bases and 5 bases, there was a span of 25 bases. CDR3 region: CASSPRSSAGPFNNEQFF. The CDR3 DNA sequence: TGCGCCAGCAGCCCTCGAAGTAGCGCGGGTCCCTTTAACAATGAGCAGTTCTTC.

The CDR3 loop is CASSFLAGLSNEQFF. CDR3 in DNA: TGTGCCAGCAGCTTCCTAGCGGGACTATCGAATGAGCAGTTCTTC. This chain uses TRBV7-2 with TRBJ2-1; TRBD2 matches at 9 bases. The germline CDR1 and CDR2 sequences are SGHTA and FQGNSA. With 3 bases clipped from V and 7 bases from J, the junction kept 7 bases outside the gene matches. There are 15 residues in the CDR3.

This clonotype was counted ten times or more. The V gene is TRBV12-3 or TRBV12-4, the J gene TRBJ2-1, with D perhaps assigned TRBD1 or TRBD2 (5 bases each). The CDR3 totals 16 residues. Trimming cost V 6 bases and J 1 base, with 16 bases left between them. For the CDR3, the DNA is TGTGCCAGCAGACACTTACGGGACGGATCCTACAATGAGCAGTTCTTC. Protein product: CASRHLRDGSYNEQFF.

A few counts support this clonotype. The chain couples TRBV19 to TRBJ1-5; D gene ambiguous. With 7 bases removed from V and 2 bases from J, the gap between germline ends came to 12 bases. Per the germline V gene, CDR1 is LNHDA and CDR2 is SQIVND (reference sequence). This CDR3 is 14 amino acids long. CDR3 nucleotides: TGTGCCAGTACGTGGTCCGGGGGCAATCAGCCCCAGCATTTT. This translates into CASTWSGGNQPQHF.